This T cell receptor beta chain was identified in a study of T cells of healthy individuals. In TCRdb, the 5' RACE reads were re-called with MiXCR into one record per CDR3 protein. The sample lists 40,000 to 65,000 distinct CDR3 sequences, approximately 15% occurring once. Deletions cut 4 bases from V and 6 bases from J, with 13 bases between. CDR1 MGHRA and CDR2 YSYEKL come from the germline V gene. The CDR3 totals 13 residues. The rearrangement links TRBV4-1 to TRBJ2-7, with a possible D match to TRBD1 (5 bases). The receptor was derived from a human donor in good health. The CDR3 DNA reads as TGCGCCAGCAGCCCCCTTGGGGCCGGCGAGCAGTACTTC. Protein: CASSPLGAGEQYF.